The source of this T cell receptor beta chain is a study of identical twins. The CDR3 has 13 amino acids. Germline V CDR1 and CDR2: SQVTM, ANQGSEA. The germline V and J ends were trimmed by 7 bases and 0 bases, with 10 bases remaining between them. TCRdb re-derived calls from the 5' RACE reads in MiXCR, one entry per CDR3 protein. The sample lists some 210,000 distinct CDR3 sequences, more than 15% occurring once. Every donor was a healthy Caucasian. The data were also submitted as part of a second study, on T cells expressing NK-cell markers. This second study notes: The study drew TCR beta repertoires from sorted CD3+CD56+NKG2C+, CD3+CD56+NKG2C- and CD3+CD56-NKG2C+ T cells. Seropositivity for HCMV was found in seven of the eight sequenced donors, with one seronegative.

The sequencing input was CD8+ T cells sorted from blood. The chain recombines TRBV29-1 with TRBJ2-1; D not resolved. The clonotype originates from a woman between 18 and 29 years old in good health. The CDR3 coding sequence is TGCAGCGCGCGAGTACCCTCCTACAATGAGCAGTTCTTC. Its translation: CSARVPSYNEQFF.